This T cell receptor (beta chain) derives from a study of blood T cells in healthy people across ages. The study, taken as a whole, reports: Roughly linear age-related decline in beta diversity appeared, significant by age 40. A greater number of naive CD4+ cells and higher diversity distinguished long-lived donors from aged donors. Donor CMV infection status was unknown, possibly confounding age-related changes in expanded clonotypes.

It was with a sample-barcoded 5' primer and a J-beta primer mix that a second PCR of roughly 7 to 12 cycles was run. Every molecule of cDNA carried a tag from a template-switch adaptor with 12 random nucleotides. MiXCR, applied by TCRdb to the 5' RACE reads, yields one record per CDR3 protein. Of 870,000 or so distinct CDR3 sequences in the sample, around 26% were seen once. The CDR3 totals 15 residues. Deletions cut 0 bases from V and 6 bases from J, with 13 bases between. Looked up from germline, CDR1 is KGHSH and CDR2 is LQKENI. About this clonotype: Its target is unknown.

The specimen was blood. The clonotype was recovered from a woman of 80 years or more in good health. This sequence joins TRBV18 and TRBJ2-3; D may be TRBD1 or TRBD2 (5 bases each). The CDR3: CASSPPTERDDTQYF. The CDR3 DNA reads TGTGCCAGCTCACCACCGACGGAAAGGGACGATACGCAGTATTTT.